The 29 T cell receptor beta chains reported below all come from one sample, sequenced in a study of long-term antiretroviral therapy in people with HIV. Run at survey level, the immunoSEQ assay was version v3.0. Assay used: immunoSEQ multiplex PCR; TCRdb lists only in-frame clones, some missing. The profile shows over 25,000 clones, approximately 80% of them singletons. Sequenced material: unsorted PBMCs, taken 3 years after starting antiretroviral therapy. Every receptor here comes from a man in his forties with HIV.

V gene TRBV10-3 combines with J gene TRBJ1-5, with 8 bases lining up with TRBD1. With V trimmed by 5 bases and J by 5 bases, 8 bases remained unmatched. The CDR3 covers 15 residues. Germline V gene data show CDR1 as ENHRY and CDR2 as SYGVKD. CDR3 sequence: CAISPGTGVDQPQHF. For the CDR3, the DNA is TGTGCCATCAGTCCCGGGACAGGCGTCGATCAGCCCCAGCATTTT.

This chain joins TRBV27 and TRBJ2-2; the D gene is possibly TRBD1 (6 bases). V lost 5 bases and J lost 2, with 12 bases in between. Germline CDR1 and CDR2: MNHEY and SMNVEV (reference sequence). This CDR3 contains 15 residues. The CDR3 protein is CASSPWTVNTGELFF. The DNA of the CDR3 is TGTGCCAGCAGTCCCTGGACAGTTAACACCGGGGAGCTGTTTTTT.

The chain has TRBV5-5 and TRBJ1-4; a possible D gene is TRBD1 (6 bases). V shed 1 base and J shed 0 bases, with 10 bases lying between them. From germline, CDR1 is SGHKS and CDR2 YYEKEE (reference sequence). The CDR3 has 16 residues. This CDR3 reads CASSLFQGPTNEKLFF. In DNA form, the CDR3 reads TGTGCCAGCAGCTTGTTTCAGGGGCCAACTAATGAAAAACTGTTTTTT.

This chain joins TRBV5-1 and TRBJ1-1, with D tentatively TRBD1 (5 bases). The germline CDR1 and CDR2 sequences are SGHRS and YFSETQ. The CDR3 is 15 amino acids. V was pared by 0 bases and J by 3 bases, with 12 bases between. For the CDR3, the DNA is TGCGCCAGCAGCTTGGTGGGGACGGGGGACACTGAAGCTTTCTTT. Translated: CASSLVGTGDTEAFF.

This chain links TRBV12-2 with TRBJ2-7; the table's TRBD2 call for D was not verified on the DNA. TRBV12-2 constitutes a pseudogene. This CDR3 comprises 15 residues. The CDR3 bases are TGTGCAAGTCGCTTAGATACGGGACTAGCGAGGGGGCAGTACTTC. It is translated as CASRLDTGLARGQYF.

This chain connects TRBV11-2 to TRBJ2-1; D gene ambiguous. This CDR3 is built from 11 residues. Trimming removed 6 bases from V and 4 bases from J, with 4 bases in between. From germline, CDR1 is SGHAT and CDR2 FQNNGV. In DNA, the CDR3 is TGTGCCAGCAGGGGGTACAATGAGCAGTTCTTC. Its translation: CASRGYNEQFF.

The chain is built from TRBV6-1 and TRBJ2-7, with D unclear. The ends were cut back, 2 bases at V and 2 bases at J, with 7 bases in the middle. The CDR3 loop spans 13 amino acids. CDR1 MNHNS and CDR2 SASEGT come from the germline V gene. The CDR3 DNA follows: TGTGCCAGCAGTGAACCCACCACCTACGAGCAGTACTTC. Residues: CASSEPTTYEQYF.

This clone was recorded once. The chain is built from TRBV5-1 and TRBJ2-3; 10 bases align to TRBD2. V was clipped by 4 bases and J by 2 bases; unmatched bases: 7. The CDR3 spans 16 residues. The germline CDR1 and CDR2 sequences are SGHRS and YFSETQ. The CDR3: CASSQGSGGATDTQYF. In DNA form, the CDR3 reads TGCGCCAGCAGCCAAGGGAGCGGGGGGGCCACAGATACGCAGTATTTT.

The chain is built from TRBV21-1 and TRBJ1-5; TRBD1 is the table's D call, not checked against the DNA. TRBV21-1 is tagged as a pseudogene. The length of the CDR3 is 14 residues. The CDR3 sequence is CASSKGGSNQPQHF. CDR3 nucleotide sequence: TGTGCCAGCAGCAAAGGGGGCAGCAATCAGCCCCAGCATTTT.

The chain joins TRBV18 to TRBJ1-1; no reliable D call. The CDR3 covers 14 residues. V lost 8 bases and J lost 2, with 15 bases in between. CDR1 is KGHSH and CDR2 is LQKENI in the germline V gene. Here the CDR3 DNA reads TGTGCCAGCGCGCGTAATCGGGAAAACACTGAAGCTTTCTTT. Its protein is CASARNRENTEAFF.

The V and J genes are TRBV29-1 and TRBJ2-5, with TRBD2 matching 9 bases. Trimming removed 6 bases from V and 4 bases from J; junction bases left unmatched: 9. CDR3 length equals 14 residues. Germline values: CDR1 SQVTM, CDR2 ANQGSEA. This CDR3 reads CSVGVAGVGETQYF. DNA for the CDR3: TGCAGCGTGGGGGTAGCGGGGGTTGGAGAGACCCAGTACTTC. The full variable domain, completed using reference TRBV29-1 and TRBJ2-5, is SAVISQKPSRDICQRGTSLTIQCQVDSQVTMMFWYRQQPGQSLTLIATANQGSEATYESGFVIDKFPISRPNLTFSTLTVSNMSPEDSSIYLCSVGVAGVGETQYFGPGTRLLVL.

This rearrangement joins TRBV10-3 to TRBJ2-7; no clear D. Germline CDR1 and CDR2: ENHRY and SYGVKD. The V end was cut by 4 bases, the J end by 0 bases, with 10 bases between. CDR3 length: 14 amino acids. The CDR3 spells CAISARTDSYEQYF. Here the CDR3 DNA reads TGTGCCATCAGTGCCCGTACGGACTCCTACGAGCAGTACTTC.

The genes are TRBV18 and TRBJ1-1, with 7 nucleotides matching TRBD1. Per the germline V gene, CDR1 is KGHSH and CDR2 is LQKENI. The CDR3 loop spans 17 amino acids. J lost 2 bases, V lost 1 base, and 10 bases had no gene match. CDR3 protein: CASSPLELEGGNTEAFF. For the CDR3, the DNA is TGTGCCAGCTCACCACTGGAGTTGGAAGGGGGCAACACTGAAGCTTTCTTT.

The chain couples TRBV6-6 to TRBJ2-7, with 9 bases that match TRBD2. The CDR3 loop spans 16 amino acids. The junction had 8 bases not matched to a gene; V was cut back by 4 bases and J by 1 base. Germline assignment: CDR1 MNHNY and CDR2 SVGAGI (reference sequence). CDR3 DNA sequence: TGTGCCAGCAGTTTCACGGAAGCGGGGGGATCCTACGAGCAGTACTTC. This codes for CASSFTEAGGSYEQYF.

This clone was seen just once. The chain links TRBV30 to TRBJ2-7; 10 bases match TRBD1. The CDR3 length is 16 residues. Germline V gene lookup returns CDR1 GTSNPN and CDR2 SVGIG (reference sequence). V lost 4 bases, J lost 5 bases, and 14 bases stayed unmatched. The CDR3 protein is CAWTTSGGTGVHEQYF. DNA for the CDR3: TGTGCCTGGACCACCAGTGGGGGGACAGGGGTCCACGAGCAGTACTTC.

To note about this clone: One end of the junction does not line up with germline, which may come from a read error. The CDR3 is CASSLGPGQGNEQFF. As DNA, the CDR3 is TGTGCTAGCAGCTTAGGTCCGGGACAGGGCAATGAGCAGTTCTTC. The chain combines TRBV7-7 with TRBJ2-1, with 9 bases identical to TRBD1. Germline V gene lookup returns CDR1 SSHAT and CDR2 FNYEAQ (reference sequence). CDR3 length: 15 residues.

The chain has TRBV12-5 and TRBJ2-3, with a tentative D call TRBD2 (6 bases). The ends were cut back, 5 bases at V and 0 bases at J, with 12 bases in the middle. The CDR3 contains 15 residues. The germline CDR1 and CDR2 sequences are LGHNT and FRNRAP. This chain's CDR3 is CASGGGWRSTDTQYF. The CDR3 DNA reads as TGTGCTAGTGGTGGGGGGTGGAGAAGCACAGATACGCAGTATTTT.

V usage is TRBV9 and J usage is TRBJ2-2; 8 bases line up with TRBD1. CDR1 and CDR2 from the germline V gene are SGDLS and YYNGEE. The trim removed 0 bases at V and 3 bases at J, leaving 10 bases unmatched. The length of the CDR3 is 18 residues. The DNA of the CDR3 is TGTGCCAGCAGCGTAGGTCGGTGGGTGGGACAGGACACCGGGGAGCTGTTTTTT. This encodes CASSVGRWVGQDTGELFF.

The V call is TRBV20-1, the J call TRBJ1-1, with no clear D. Between the trimmed V and J ends, which lost 1 base and 8 bases, there was a span of 8 bases. This CDR3 comprises 11 residues. CDR1 and CDR2 (germline): DFQATT, SNEGSKA (reference sequence). This CDR3 reads CSARAGMEAFF. In DNA form, the CDR3 reads TGCAGTGCTAGAGCCGGCATGGAAGCTTTCTTT.

The chain joins TRBV27 to TRBJ1-1, with 9 nucleotides matching TRBD1. This CDR3 is built from 13 residues. V lost 4 bases to trimming and J lost 10 bases; unmatched junction nucleotides: 7. Germline V gene data show CDR1 as MNHEY and CDR2 as SMNVEV (reference sequence). The CDR3 nucleotides read TGTGCCAGCAGTTCCAGGGACAGGGTAAGAGCTTTCTTT. It specifies CASSSRDRVRAFF.

This clone was seen once. The chain carries TRBV19 and TRBJ1-2; tentative D call: TRBD1 (5 bases). V was shortened by 6 bases and J by 4 bases, with 15 bases between the two germline ends. This CDR3 comprises 14 residues. CDR1 and CDR2 (germline): LNHDA, SQIVND (reference sequence). CDR3 sequence reads: CASSTGGGGYGYTF. CDR3 nucleotide sequence: TGTGCCAGTAGCACAGGTGGCGGTGGCTATGGCTACACCTTC.

This clone has a handful of counts. The chain employs TRBV30 and TRBJ2-3, with 12 bases fitting TRBD2. Germline V lookup: CDR1 GTSNPN, CDR2 SVGIG (reference sequence). The J segment lost 4 bases and the V segment lost 1 base, leaving 0 bases of the junction unmatched. This CDR3 has 14 residues. DNA of the CDR3: TGTGCCTGGAGTGGACTAGCGGGAGCAGATACGCAGTATTTT. It specifies CAWSGLAGADTQYF.

This chain joins TRBV19 and TRBJ1-5; D call uncertain. Germline CDR1 and CDR2: LNHDA and SQIVND (reference sequence). Trimming took off 6 bases at V and 0 bases at J, with 12 bases between the two ends. This CDR3 contains 15 residues. This chain's CDR3 is CASRSHTNSNQPQHF. DNA for the CDR3: TGTGCCAGTAGGTCCCACACAAATAGCAATCAGCCCCAGCATTTT.

The genes are TRBV5-1 and TRBJ1-2, with TRBD1 as a possible D gene (6 bases). The length of the CDR3 is 17 residues. Germline CDR1 and CDR2: SGHRS and YFSETQ. V was trimmed by 0 bases and J by 0 bases, leaving 15 bases between them. CDR3 residues: CASSLGPGQLTNYGYTF. The CDR3 DNA sequence: TGCGCCAGCAGCTTGGGACCGGGACAACTAACTAACTATGGCTACACCTTC.

The chain employs TRBV11-2 and TRBJ2-2; D not certain. The V end lost 1 base, the J end lost 6 bases, and 12 bases lay between the germline ends. Per germline, CDR1 SGHAT and CDR2 FQNNGV. This CDR3 is built from 15 residues. The CDR3 nucleotides are TGTGCCAGCAGCTTAGGGTCAGTTCTCGCCGGGGAGCTGTTTTTT. Amino acids: CASSLGSVLAGELFF.

The chain couples TRBV14 to TRBJ2-2; TRBD2 aligns across 10 bases. The CDR3 is 18 amino acids. V lost 0 bases and J lost 6; bases outside the gene matches: 10. Germline CDR1 reads SGHDN; CDR2 reads FVKESK. The CDR3 spells CASSQDLPLAGVPGELFF. The CDR3 DNA sequence: TGTGCCAGCAGCCAAGATTTGCCGCTAGCGGGAGTTCCCGGGGAGCTGTTTTTT.

V gene TRBV29-1 combines with J gene TRBJ2-3; the D gene is possibly TRBD1 (6 bases). CDR3 length: 19 amino acids. Germline V gene data show CDR1 as SQVTM and CDR2 as ANQGSEA. Trimming removed 4 bases from V and 1 base from J, with 27 bases in between. The CDR3 region is CSVGGYKVRQTGGTDTQYF. CDR3 in DNA: TGCAGCGTTGGAGGGTATAAGGTCCGTCAGACAGGCGGCACAGATACGCAGTATTTT.

J is TRBJ1-1 and V is TRBV9; weak D call: TRBD1 (6 bases). Germline-derived CDR1 and CDR2 are SGDLS and YYNGEE. Trimming pared 0 bases from V and 9 bases from J, leaving 21 bases between. The length of the CDR3 is 16 residues. The CDR3 loop is CASSVEDWGHGAQAFF. Written as DNA, the CDR3 is TGTGCCAGCAGCGTAGAGGATTGGGGACATGGGGCTCAAGCTTTCTTT.

This clone was recorded a few times. The chain couples TRBV28 to TRBJ2-6, with no clear D. Trimming stripped 3 bases from V and 1 base from J, with 13 bases between. The CDR3 covers 17 residues. The germline gives CDR1 MDHEN, CDR2 SYDVKM. The CDR3 nucleotides read TGTGCCAGCAGTTTTTCGGATAAAACATCTGGGGCCAACGTCCTGACTTTC. It is translated as CASSFSDKTSGANVLTF.